This T cell receptor (beta chain) was documented in a study of blood T cell repertoires in COVID-19 (dated by TCRdb to the early 2020s). Background on the whole study: Samples from collaborators originated in the United States, Italy and Spain and spanned both the acute and convalescent phases of COVID-19. The prospective study material was composed of cDNA or gDNA derived from T cells, B-cell-depleted T cells, or PBMCs. Deeply sampled blood TCRbeta repertoires from subjects exposed to, actively infected with, or recovered from COVID-19 were included in the dataset. The repertoires were made available in a free public database intended to serve as a resource for research on the immune response to SARS-CoV-2. The samples were drawn from the first 160 participants of the ongoing ImmuneRACE study and from roughly 1,300 subjects provided by 6 global collaborators. A de-identified subject ID, COVID-19 status, age in years and sex were almost always included in the sample metadata. HLA class I and class II types, where available, came from metadata supplied by the sample provider rather than from assay-based typing. Overall study outcomes, separate from this receptor: The quantity of clinical and demographic metadata differed by source and by participant and was supplied without curation.

Comments on this clone: Its antigen is unknown. One base away there is no much larger clone; base qualities are not given.

Each collaborating institution followed its own protocols to collect whole blood in K2EDTA tubes. For TCRbeta analysis, collaborators shipped samples as frozen whole blood, isolated PBMCs, or DNA extracted from either of those sample types. TCRbeta CDR3 regions were amplified from genomic DNA by means of the immunoSEQ Assay, a bias-controlled multiplex PCR. The authors' analysis ran thus. Nucleated cell counts per sample were estimated from amplification of reference gene primers within the assay. Sequence reads were collapsed and filtered to measure the absolute abundance of every unique TCRbeta CDR3 rearrangement. For each sample, productive Simpson clonality was calculated by taking the square root of Simpson's diversity index across productive rearrangements. TCRdb re-hosts the immuneACCESS table, in-frame sequences only. Its copies lack some clones; in the studies checked, an unresolved V gene accounts for under half of them, and the cause for the rest is not known. V, J and clone size reflect that table, while D and trimming were determined from the DNA. The table for this sample lists about 180,000 clones; 80% of them were counted only once. The ten largest clonotypes hold approximately 6.2% of the sample.

CDR1 is given as SGHDN and CDR2 as FVKESK, both from the germline V gene. From the cysteine through the phenylalanine, the CDR3 covers 14 amino acids. The sequence is cut down to CDR3 DNA, 42 bases in frame from base 1. V is cut back by 1 base and J by 6 bases, with 5 bases in the junction unmatched. The sequence was obtained from a man between 65 and 85 years old with active or convalescent COVID-19. The chain joins TRBV14 to TRBJ1-2; the central 7 bases match TRBD1. The specimen was peripheral blood. CDR3 protein: CASSQAQGVDGYTF. The nucleotides read TGTGCCAGCAGCCAAGCGCAGGGGGTTGATGGCTACACCTTC.